Listed below are T cell receptor beta chains from one sample, sequenced in a study of blood T cell repertoires in COVID-19. The method was immunoSEQ multiplex PCR; TCRdb's version includes in-frame clones alone and lacks a portion of them. The sample lists fewer than 200,000 clones, more than 85% occurring once. The sample consisted of peripheral blood. The source of these receptors is a man aged 35 to 55 with active or convalescent COVID-19. Both conserved end residues are part of each CDR3. Each record gives: clone size, J gene, D gene, V gene, CDR3 DNA, CDR3 protein. The D gene is left open where the match is weak. Size is omitted from some rows. Given values are once, few, many or a class for expanded clones.

clone_size: -; j_call: TRBJ1-6; d_call: -; v_call: TRBV5-1; cdr3_nt: TGCGCCAGCAGCGGACAAAATTCACCCCTCCACTTT; cdr3_aa: CASSGQNSPLHF
clone_size: -; j_call: TRBJ2-1; d_call: -; v_call: TRBV7-6; cdr3_nt: TGTGCCAGCAGCTTCGCATTCTCGGGCTACAATGAGCAGTTCTTC; cdr3_aa: CASSFAFSGYNEQFF
clone_size: -; j_call: TRBJ1-1; d_call: -; v_call: TRBV24-1; cdr3_nt: TGTGCCACCTTCAAAGAGAGGAACACTGAAGCTTTCTTT; cdr3_aa: CATFKERNTEAFF
clone_size: -; j_call: TRBJ1-1; d_call: -; v_call: TRBV14; cdr3_nt: TGTGCCAGCAGCGGACTTGAGGCTGAAGCTTTCTTT; cdr3_aa: CASSGLEAEAFF
clone_size: -; j_call: TRBJ1-6; d_call: TRBD1; v_call: TRBV6-4; cdr3_nt: TGTGCCAGCAGGTTCCCGGGACAGGGTGTACCCCTCCACTTT; cdr3_aa: CASRFPGQGVPLHF
clone_size: -; j_call: TRBJ1-2; d_call: TRBD1; v_call: TRBV27; cdr3_nt: TGTGCCAGCGGTATCCTAGGACAGGTCCATGGCTACACCTTC; cdr3_aa: CASGILGQVHGYTF
clone_size: -; j_call: TRBJ1-5; d_call: -; v_call: TRBV28; cdr3_nt: TGTGCCAGCAACTTCGCAGGGCTCTCGGATCAGCCCCAGCATTTT; cdr3_aa: CASNFAGLSDQPQHF
clone_size: -; j_call: TRBJ2-3; d_call: -; v_call: TRBV7-9; cdr3_nt: TGTGCCAGCAGCTTAGCTCCCGGGGATACGCAGTATTTT; cdr3_aa: CASSLAPGDTQYF
clone_size: -; j_call: TRBJ1-1; d_call: -; v_call: TRBV7-6; cdr3_nt: TGTGCCAGCAGCTTAGCGTCGAGACAAACGAACACTGAAGCTTTCTTT; cdr3_aa: CASSLASRQTNTEAFF
clone_size: -; j_call: TRBJ1-2; d_call: TRBD1; v_call: TRBV9; cdr3_nt: TGTGCCAGCAGCTCAACCCCGGGACAGCGACACTATGGCTACACCTTC; cdr3_aa: CASSSTPGQRHYGYTF
clone_size: -; j_call: TRBJ2-7; d_call: -; v_call: TRBV10-3; cdr3_nt: TGTGCCATCAGTGAGTCCGGCTACGAGCAGTACTTC; cdr3_aa: CAISESGYEQYF
clone_size: -; j_call: TRBJ1-2; d_call: -; v_call: TRBV28; cdr3_nt: TGTGCCAGCAGTTTAGGGGGCGCGGACTATGGCTACACCTTC; cdr3_aa: CASSLGGADYGYTF
clone_size: -; j_call: TRBJ2-3; d_call: TRBD1; v_call: TRBV18; cdr3_nt: TGTGCCAGCTCACCACTTGAGATGGGGGACAGTTCACTATTCACAGATACGCAGTATTTT; cdr3_aa: CASSPLEMGDSSLFTDTQYF
clone_size: -; j_call: TRBJ2-5; d_call: TRBD2; v_call: TRBV5-1; cdr3_nt: TGCGCCACGCGCCTGGGGACTAGCGGGGGTGAGACCCAGTACTTC; cdr3_aa: CATRLGTSGGETQYF
clone_size: -; j_call: TRBJ1-5; d_call: TRBD1; v_call: TRBV3-1/TRBV3-2; cdr3_nt: TGTGCCAGCAGCCAAATGGACAGGGGTGGTCAGCCCCAGCATTTT; cdr3_aa: CASSQMDRGGQPQHF
clone_size: -; j_call: TRBJ2-7; d_call: -; v_call: TRBV14; cdr3_nt: TGTGCCAGCAGCCAAGTCCAATACGAGCAGTACTTC; cdr3_aa: CASSQVQYEQYF
clone_size: -; j_call: TRBJ2-5; d_call: TRBD2; v_call: TRBV7-3; cdr3_nt: TGTGCCAGCAGCTTAAACTACGGGGGGGTCCAAGAGACCCAGTACTTC; cdr3_aa: CASSLNYGGVQETQYF
clone_size: once; j_call: TRBJ2-3; d_call: TRBD2; v_call: TRBV5-1; cdr3_nt: TGCGCCAGCAGCTCGAAAACTAGCGGGGGGGCCACAGATACGCAGTATTTT; cdr3_aa: CASSSKTSGGATDTQYF
clone_size: -; j_call: TRBJ1-3; d_call: -; v_call: TRBV3-1/TRBV3-2; cdr3_nt: TGTGCCAGCAGCCAGACTATTATAGGGGGGGCTGGAAACACCATATATTTT; cdr3_aa: CASSQTIIGGAGNTIYF
clone_size: -; j_call: TRBJ1-6; d_call: TRBD1; v_call: TRBV18; cdr3_nt: TGTGCCAGCTCATCTAAGGGGGCTGGGTCCTATAATTCACCCCTCCACTTT; cdr3_aa: CASSSKGAGSYNSPLHF
clone_size: -; j_call: TRBJ2-7; d_call: -; v_call: TRBV21-1; cdr3_nt: TGTGCCAGCAGCAGCTATGTGGATGGGGAGTACTACGAGCAGTACTTC; cdr3_aa: CASSSYVDGEYYEQYF
clone_size: -; j_call: TRBJ1-2; d_call: TRBD1; v_call: TRBV5-5; cdr3_nt: TGTGCCAGCAGGGGACAGGGGGCGTCCAACTATGGCTACACCTTC; cdr3_aa: CASRGQGASNYGYTF
clone_size: -; j_call: TRBJ1-4; d_call: TRBD1; v_call: TRBV4-1; cdr3_nt: TGCGCCAGCAGCCAAGCCGGGACAGGGGGCAAACTGTTTTTT; cdr3_aa: CASSQAGTGGKLFF
clone_size: -; j_call: TRBJ1-6; d_call: TRBD1; v_call: TRBV5-4; cdr3_nt: TGTGCCAGCAGCTTGGGAGGGACAGGGGGGAATTCACCCCTCCACTTT; cdr3_aa: CASSLGGTGGNSPLHF
clone_size: -; j_call: TRBJ2-5; d_call: -; v_call: TRBV24-1; cdr3_nt: TGTGCCACCAGTGGGGAGTACCAAGAGACCCAGTACTTC; cdr3_aa: CATSGEYQETQYF
clone_size: -; j_call: TRBJ2-1; d_call: -; v_call: TRBV5-1; cdr3_nt: TGCGCCAGCAGCTTGGTCCAATTCTACAATGAGCAGTTCTTC; cdr3_aa: CASSLVQFYNEQFF
clone_size: -; j_call: TRBJ1-2; d_call: -; v_call: TRBV14; cdr3_nt: TGTGCCAGCAGCCAAGATGGAGGTTATGGCTACACCTTC; cdr3_aa: CASSQDGGYGYTF
clone_size: -; j_call: TRBJ1-3; d_call: -; v_call: TRBV28; cdr3_nt: TGTGCCAGCAGTTTAGGGAGTATCTCTGGAAACACCATATATTTT; cdr3_aa: CASSLGSISGNTIYF
clone_size: once; j_call: TRBJ1-4; d_call: -; v_call: TRBV9; cdr3_nt: TGTGCCAGCAGCCCCGAGAACAGCCCTAATGAAAAACTGTTTTTT; cdr3_aa: CASSPENSPNEKLFF
clone_size: -; j_call: TRBJ1-2; d_call: TRBD1; v_call: TRBV7-2; cdr3_nt: TGTGCCAGCAGCTTAGTTGTCAGGGGGCTCGAGGGCTACACCTTC; cdr3_aa: CASSLVVRGLEGYTF
clone_size: -; j_call: TRBJ1-2; d_call: -; v_call: TRBV29-1; cdr3_nt: TGCAGCGTTCCCCCCACGGACTATGGCTACACCTTC; cdr3_aa: CSVPPTDYGYTF
clone_size: -; j_call: TRBJ1-5; d_call: -; v_call: TRBV6-2/TRBV6-3; cdr3_nt: TGTGCCAGCAGTTACGCGGGCGGTCAGCCCCAGCATTTT; cdr3_aa: CASSYAGGQPQHF
clone_size: once; j_call: TRBJ1-1; d_call: -; v_call: TRBV6-2/TRBV6-3; cdr3_nt: TGTGCCAGCAGTTACTCTCGGACAGACTTGAACACTGAAGCTTTCTTT; cdr3_aa: CASSYSRTDLNTEAFF
clone_size: -; j_call: TRBJ2-5; d_call: -; v_call: TRBV5-6; cdr3_nt: TGTGCCAGCAGCCTACGGACTATGGAGGAGGAGACCCAGTACTTC; cdr3_aa: CASSLRTMEEETQYF
clone_size: few; j_call: TRBJ2-2; d_call: TRBD1; v_call: TRBV28; cdr3_nt: TGTGCCAGCAGTTCGGGACAGCAAGTCACCGGGGAGCTGTTTTTT; cdr3_aa: CASSSGQQVTGELFF
clone_size: -; j_call: TRBJ2-7; d_call: -; v_call: TRBV3-1/TRBV3-2; cdr3_nt: TGTGCCAGCAGCCAAGGGCGAGAGGACTTC; cdr3_aa: CASSQGREDF
clone_size: few; j_call: TRBJ1-5; d_call: -; v_call: TRBV12-3/TRBV12-4; cdr3_nt: TGTGCCAGCAGTCCAGGGTTTCAGCCCCAGCATTTT; cdr3_aa: CASSPGFQPQHF